The 4 T cell receptor beta chains below were found in one sample sequenced in a study of immune evolution from preneoplasia to lung adenocarcinoma. TCRdb keeps only in-frame clones here, not all; method: immunoSEQ multiplex PCR. The sample holds about 41,000 clones, around 85% seen once. The sample taken for sequencing was FFPE invasive lung adenocarcinoma tissue. These receptors originate from a person aged 55 to 69 with lung adenocarcinoma.

This chain's CDR3 is CASSQAQAGELFF. CDR3 DNA sequence: TGCGCCAGCAGCCAAGCCCAGGCCGGGGAGCTGTTTTTT. This chain links TRBV4-1 with TRBJ2-2, with D hard to call. V lost 1 base to trimming and J lost 6 bases, with 6 bases between them. Germline V lookup: CDR1 MGHRA, CDR2 YSYEKL. The CDR3 runs 13 residues.

The rearrangement links TRBV5-6 to TRBJ2-4; D may be TRBD2 (6 bases). This CDR3 has 14 amino acids. In germline, CDR1 is SGHDT, CDR2 YYEEEE. Trimming shortened V by 4 bases and J by 9 bases, and 17 bases separated the two germline ends. The CDR3 nucleotides are TGTGCCAGCAGCCGGAGGGAAGGCCAGGGCATTCAGTACTTC. Protein sequence: CASSRREGQGIQYF.

In this sample, this clone turned up a few times. The chain has TRBV27 and TRBJ2-2; 12 bases map to TRBD2. The CDR3 covers 16 residues. J lost 7 bases, V lost 5 bases, and 8 bases had no gene match. Germline loops: CDR1 MNHEY, CDR2 SMNVEV (reference sequence). In DNA, the CDR3 is TGTGCCAGCAGTCCCGGACTAGCGGGACGGGGCGGGGAGCTGTTTTTT. This translates into CASSPGLAGRGGELFF.

The J gene is TRBJ2-7, the V gene TRBV4-2; possibly TRBD1 for D (5 bases). The germline gives CDR1 LGHNA, CDR2 YNFKEQ. CDR3 length equals 15 residues. V gave up 4 bases and J gave up 7 bases, with 20 bases separating them. The CDR3 is CASSPQESRAEEQYF. CDR3 in DNA: TGTGCCAGCAGCCCCCAAGAAAGCAGGGCGGAAGAGCAGTACTTC.